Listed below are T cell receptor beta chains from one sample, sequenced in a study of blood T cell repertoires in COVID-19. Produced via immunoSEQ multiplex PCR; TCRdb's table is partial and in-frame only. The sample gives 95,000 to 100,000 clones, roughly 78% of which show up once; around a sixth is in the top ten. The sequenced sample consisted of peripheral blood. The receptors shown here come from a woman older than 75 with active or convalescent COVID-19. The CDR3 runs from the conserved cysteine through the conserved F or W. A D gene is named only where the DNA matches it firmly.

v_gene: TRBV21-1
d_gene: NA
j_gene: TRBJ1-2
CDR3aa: CASSKSGQIYGYTF

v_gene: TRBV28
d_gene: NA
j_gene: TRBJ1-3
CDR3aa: CASSLQISGNTIYF

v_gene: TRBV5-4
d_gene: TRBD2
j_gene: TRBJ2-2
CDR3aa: CASSSSGTRATGELFF

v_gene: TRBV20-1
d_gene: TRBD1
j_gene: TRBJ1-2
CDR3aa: CSASGQGHYGYTF

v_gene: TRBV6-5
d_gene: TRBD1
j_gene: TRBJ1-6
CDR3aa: CASSDSTGTNSPLHF

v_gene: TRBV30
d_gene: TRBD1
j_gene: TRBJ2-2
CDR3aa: CAFRTGNTGELFF

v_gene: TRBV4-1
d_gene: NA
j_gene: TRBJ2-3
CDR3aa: CASSQDDIPSTDTQYF

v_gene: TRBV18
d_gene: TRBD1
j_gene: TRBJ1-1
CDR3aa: CASSPSDRAIEAFF

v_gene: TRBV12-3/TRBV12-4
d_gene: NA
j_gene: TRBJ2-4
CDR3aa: CASSLKNIQYF

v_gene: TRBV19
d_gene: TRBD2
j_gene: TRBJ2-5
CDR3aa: CASSGLAGVFETQYF

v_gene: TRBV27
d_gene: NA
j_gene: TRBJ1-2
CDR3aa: CASKGQFMSNYGYTF

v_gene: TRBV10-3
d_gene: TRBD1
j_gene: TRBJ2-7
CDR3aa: CAISERGDRGLYEQYF

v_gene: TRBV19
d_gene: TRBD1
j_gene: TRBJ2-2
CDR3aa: CASIPWDSSTGELFF

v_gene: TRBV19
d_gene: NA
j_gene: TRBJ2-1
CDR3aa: CASRPKDYGSYNEQFF

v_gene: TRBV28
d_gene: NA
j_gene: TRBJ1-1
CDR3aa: CASSLSGNTEAFF

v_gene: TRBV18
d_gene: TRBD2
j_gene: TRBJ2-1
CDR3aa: CASSYGAGGPYNEQFF

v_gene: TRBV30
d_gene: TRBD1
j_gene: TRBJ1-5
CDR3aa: CAWSVAGGIQPQHF

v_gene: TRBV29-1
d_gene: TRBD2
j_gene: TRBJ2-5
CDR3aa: CSVAGGGETQYF

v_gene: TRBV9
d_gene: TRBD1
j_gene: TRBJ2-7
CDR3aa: CASSVAPTGDYEQYF

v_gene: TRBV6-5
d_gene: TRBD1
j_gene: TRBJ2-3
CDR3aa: CASSLQGAPVTQYF

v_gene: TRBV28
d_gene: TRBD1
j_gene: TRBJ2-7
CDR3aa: CASSSLQGAKDYEQYF

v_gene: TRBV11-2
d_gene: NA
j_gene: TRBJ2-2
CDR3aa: CASSSLRVRTGELFF

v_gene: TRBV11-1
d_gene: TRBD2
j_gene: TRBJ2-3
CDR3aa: CASSSQTSLTDTQYF

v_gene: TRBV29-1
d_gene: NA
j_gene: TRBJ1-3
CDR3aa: CSATGSGNTIYF

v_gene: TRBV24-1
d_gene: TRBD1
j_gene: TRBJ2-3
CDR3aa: CATSDWDRGFAQYF

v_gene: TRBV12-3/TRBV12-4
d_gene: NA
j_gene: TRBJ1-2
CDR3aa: CASSLGEFYGYTF

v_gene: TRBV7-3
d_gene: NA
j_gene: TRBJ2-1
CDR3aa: CASSKGGGGSYNEQFF

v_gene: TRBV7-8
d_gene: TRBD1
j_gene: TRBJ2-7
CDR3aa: CASSLGTGQRQYF

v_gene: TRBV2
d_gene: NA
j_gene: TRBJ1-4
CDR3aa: CASSGSTNEKLFF

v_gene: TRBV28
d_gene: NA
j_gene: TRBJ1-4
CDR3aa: CASSSREGATNEKLFF

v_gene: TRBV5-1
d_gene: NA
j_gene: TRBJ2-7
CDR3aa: CASSPPSGSLLEQYF

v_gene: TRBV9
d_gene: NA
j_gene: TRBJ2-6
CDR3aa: CASTGGVGGANVLTF

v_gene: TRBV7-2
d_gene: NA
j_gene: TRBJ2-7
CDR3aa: CASSLRLPARNYEQYF

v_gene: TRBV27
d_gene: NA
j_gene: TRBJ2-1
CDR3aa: CASSLKWTVIEQFF

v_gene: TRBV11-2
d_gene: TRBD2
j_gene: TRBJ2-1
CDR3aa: CASSSPGLAGERAYNEQFF

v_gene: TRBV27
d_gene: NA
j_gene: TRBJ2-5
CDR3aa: CASSFRSEETQYF

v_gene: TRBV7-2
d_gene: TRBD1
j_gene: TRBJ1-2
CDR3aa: CASSPNRVLTGVGYTF

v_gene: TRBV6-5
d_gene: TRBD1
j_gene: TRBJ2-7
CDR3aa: CASSLQGSSYEQYF

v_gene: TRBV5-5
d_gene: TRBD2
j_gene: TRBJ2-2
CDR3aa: CASSFPSGTNTGELFF

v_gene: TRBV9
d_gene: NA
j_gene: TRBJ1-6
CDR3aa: CASSVDPGKNSPLHF

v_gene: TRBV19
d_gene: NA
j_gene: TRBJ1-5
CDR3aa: CASSIARASYSNQPQHF

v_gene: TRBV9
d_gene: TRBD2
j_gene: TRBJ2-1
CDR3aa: CASSPGGGNEQFF

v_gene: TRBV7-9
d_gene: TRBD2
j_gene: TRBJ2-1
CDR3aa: CASYKLAGGFYNEQFF

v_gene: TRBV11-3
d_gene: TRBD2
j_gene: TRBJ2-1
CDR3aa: CASSLGTSVLNEQFF

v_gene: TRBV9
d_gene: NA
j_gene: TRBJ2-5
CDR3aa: CASSVGPARETQYF

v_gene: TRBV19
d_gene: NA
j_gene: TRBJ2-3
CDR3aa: CASKLLDRSPTDTQYF

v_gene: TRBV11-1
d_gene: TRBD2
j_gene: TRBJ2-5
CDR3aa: CASSTDRAGVGETQYF

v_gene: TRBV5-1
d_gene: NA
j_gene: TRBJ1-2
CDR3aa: CASSPEAGANYGYTF

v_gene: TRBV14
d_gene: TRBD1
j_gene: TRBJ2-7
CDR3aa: CASSPDRHPYEQYF

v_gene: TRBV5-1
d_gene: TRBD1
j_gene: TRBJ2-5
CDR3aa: CASSSGTGGAETQYF

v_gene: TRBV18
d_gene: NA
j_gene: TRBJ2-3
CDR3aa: CASSFRRGFGTDTQYF

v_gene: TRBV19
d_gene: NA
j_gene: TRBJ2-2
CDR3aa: CASSTVYPPGELFF

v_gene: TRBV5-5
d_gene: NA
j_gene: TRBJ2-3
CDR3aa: CASSLVTGVADTQYF

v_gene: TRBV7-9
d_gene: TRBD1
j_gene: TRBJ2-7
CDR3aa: CASSLTGQSYEQYF

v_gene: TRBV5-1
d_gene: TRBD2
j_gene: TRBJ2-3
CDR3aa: CASSLRTSGADTQYF

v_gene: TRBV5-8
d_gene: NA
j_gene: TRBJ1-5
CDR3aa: CASSLNRLQPQHF

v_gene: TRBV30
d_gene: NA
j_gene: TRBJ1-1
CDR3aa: CAWSGSGDTEAFF

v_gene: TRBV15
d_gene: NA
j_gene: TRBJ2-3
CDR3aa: CATSRAPPDSSDTQYF

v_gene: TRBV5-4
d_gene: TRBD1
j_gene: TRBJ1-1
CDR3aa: CASSSTGGRTEAFF

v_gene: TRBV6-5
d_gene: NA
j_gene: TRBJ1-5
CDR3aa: CASKSTANQPQHF